The 18 T cell receptor beta chains below were found in one sample sequenced in a study of blood T cells in healthy people across ages. The use of a sample-barcoded 5' primer and a J-beta primer mix characterized a second PCR of about 7 to 12 cycles. TCRdb analysed the 5' RACE reads with MiXCR anew, one entry per CDR3 protein. The sample includes 800,000 to 950,000 distinct CDR3 sequences, almost 30% of them seen just once. These sequences were also reported in another study, on T cells of mothers and their children.

The sequencing input was blood. Source of these receptors: a woman in her thirties or forties in good health.

Ten or more counts support this clonotype. This chain's CDR3 is CASSYSGLAGDNNEQFF. As DNA, the CDR3 is TGTGCCAGCAGTTACTCGGGACTAGCGGGGGACAACAATGAGCAGTTCTTC. The gene calls are TRBV6-6 and TRBJ2-1; 14 bases align to TRBD2. CDR1 and CDR2 from the germline V gene are MNHNY and SVGAGI (reference sequence). This CDR3 contains 17 residues. After removal of 0 bases from V and 5 bases from J, the junction contained 3 bases not matched to a gene.

This chain joins TRBV20-1 and TRBJ2-2; D remains ambiguous. Germline loops: CDR1 DFQATT, CDR2 SNEGSKA (reference sequence). Trimming took off 3 bases at V and 4 bases at J, with 6 bases between the two ends. This CDR3 contains 12 residues. The CDR3 region is CSASRTTGELFF. The CDR3 DNA sequence: TGCAGTGCTAGCCGTACCACCGGGGAGCTGTTTTTT.

The J gene is TRBJ2-7, the V gene TRBV14; D might be TRBD1 (5 bases). The V and J ends lost 2 bases and 7 bases respectively, with 12 bases between them. The germline gives CDR1 SGHDN, CDR2 FVKESK. CDR3 length: 13 amino acids. In DNA form, the CDR3 reads TGTGCCAGCAGCCAAACAGGTTACAATGAGCAGTACTTC. Translating it yields CASSQTGYNEQYF.

The genes are TRBV6-5 and TRBJ1-2, with 7 bases that match TRBD1. Germline trimming cut 8 bases from V and 4 bases from J; bases unmatched to any gene: 10. This CDR3 is 14 amino acids long. Germline V lookup: CDR1 MNHEY, CDR2 SVGAGI. CDR3 protein: CASGQGGIVYGYTF. The CDR3 region has the DNA TGTGCCAGCGGGCAGGGGGGAATTGTCTATGGCTACACCTTC.

This chain joins TRBV7-2 and TRBJ1-1; maybe TRBD1 (5 bases). From germline, CDR1 is SGHTA and CDR2 FQGNSA. The CDR3 contains 15 residues. The V and J ends lost 0 bases and 5 bases respectively, with 13 bases between them. The CDR3 DNA follows: TGTGCCAGCAGCTTAGCGATAGGGGTGGGGACTGAAGCTTTCTTT. Its protein is CASSLAIGVGTEAFF. The full variable domain, completed using reference TRBV7-2 and TRBJ1-1, is GAGVSQSPSNKVTEKGKDVELRCDPISGHTALYWYRQSLGQGLEFLIYFQGNSAPDKSGLPSDRFSAERTGGSVSTLTIQRTQQEDSAVYLCASSLAIGVGTEAFFGQGTRLTVV.

This chain joins TRBV20-1 and TRBJ2-3, with TRBD2 matching 7 bases. Germline CDR1 reads DFQATT; CDR2 reads SNEGSKA (reference sequence). CDR3 length equals 10 residues. V shed 8 bases, J shed 6 bases, and the junction held 2 bases outside the gene matches. This CDR3 reads CSPGGDTQYF. In nucleotides, the CDR3 is TGCAGTCCCGGGGGGGATACGCAGTATTTT.

This clonotype was observed many times. The chain links TRBV9 to TRBJ2-3, with 8 bases aligning to TRBD1. J was trimmed by 4 bases and V by 1 base; bases with no gene match: 11. The germline V gene encodes CDR1 SGDLS and CDR2 YYNGEE. The CDR3 extends over 17 amino acids. The CDR3, as DNA: TGTGCCAGCAGCGTAAACCCTGACAGGGGTGCCGCAGATACGCAGTATTTT. Its protein product is CASSVNPDRGAADTQYF.

In its sample, this clonotype was seen many times. This rearrangement joins TRBV27 to TRBJ2-7; 8 nucleotides match TRBD1. Germline V gives CDR1 MNHEY, CDR2 SMNVEV (reference sequence). This CDR3 has 14 amino acids. V dropped 7 bases and J dropped 3; count of bases not matched to a gene: 8. CDR3 protein: CASKADRVDYEQYF. The CDR3 coding sequence is TGTGCCAGCAAAGCGGACAGGGTTGACTACGAGCAGTACTTC.

This clonotype has ten or more counts. The chain has TRBV28 and TRBJ2-5; the match to TRBD2 covers 7 bases. Looked up from germline, CDR1 is MDHEN and CDR2 is SYDVKM. The CDR3 spans 13 residues. V lost 6 bases, J lost 7 bases, and 8 bases stayed unmatched. The CDR3 is CASRPGTKGTQYF. The CDR3 coding sequence is TGTGCCAGCAGACCCGGGACTAAAGGGACCCAGTACTTC. Variable domain in full (rest from reference TRBV28 and TRBJ2-5): DVKVTQSSRYLVKRTGEKVFLECVQDMDHENMFWYRQDPGLGLRLIYFSYDVKMKEKGDIPEGYSVSREKKERFSLILESASTNQTSMYLCASRPGTKGTQYFGPGTRLLVL.

This clonotype was picked up many times. The chain uses TRBV15 and TRBJ2-7; D call uncertain. Germline assignment: CDR1 LNHNV and CDR2 YYDKDF (reference sequence). CDR3 length: 15 residues. V dropped 0 bases and J dropped 2 bases, with 11 bases sitting between them. CDR3 amino acids: CATSRDRPGPYEQYF. The CDR3 coding sequence is TGTGCCACCAGCAGAGACAGGCCAGGTCCCTACGAGCAGTACTTC.

This chain uses TRBV19 with TRBJ2-3; 11 bases are shared with TRBD1. The CDR3 contains 14 residues. From germline, CDR1 is LNHDA and CDR2 SQIVND (reference sequence). The CDR3 loop is CGSRDRGDTDTQYF. The CDR3 DNA is TGTGGCTCCCGGGACAGGGGGGACACAGATACGCAGTATTTT.

The V and J genes are TRBV20-1 and TRBJ2-7, with 11 bases matching TRBD1. J was trimmed by 3 bases and V by 4 bases; bases with no gene match: 5. Germline CDR1 and CDR2: DFQATT and SNEGSKA (reference sequence). This CDR3 spans 14 amino acids. The CDR3 region has the DNA TGCAGTGCTATCGATGGGACAGGGGGCTACGAGCAGTACTTC. This translates into CSAIDGTGGYEQYF.

The CDR3 DNA is TGCGCCAGCAGCCAAGGCGGAGCGGGGCGTATCGATGAGCAGTTCTTC. Translation gives CASSQGGAGRIDEQFF. The J gene is TRBJ2-1, the V gene TRBV4-1; 7 bases agree with TRBD2. V lost 1 base, J lost 8 bases, and 11 bases stayed unmatched. The length of the CDR3 is 16 residues. Germline loops: CDR1 MGHRA, CDR2 YSYEKL.

This clonotype was detected only a few times. In DNA form, the CDR3 reads TGTGCCAGCAGCTTAACCCTAGCGGGGGGGCTAACAGATACGCAGTATTTT. Encoded protein: CASSLTLAGGLTDTQYF. The J gene is TRBJ2-3, the V gene TRBV7-2, with 12 bases aligning to TRBD2. This CDR3 is built from 17 residues. Germline CDR1 and CDR2: SGHTA and FQGNSA. Trimming removed 2 bases from V and 3 bases from J; junction bases left unmatched: 6.

The rearrangement links TRBV4-3 to TRBJ2-2; D may match TRBD1 or TRBD2 (5 bases each). CDR1 is LGHNA and CDR2 is YSLEER in the germline V gene. V lost 4 bases and J 0 bases, leaving 12 bases between the germline ends. CDR3 size: 16 residues. In nucleotides, the CDR3 is TGCGCCAGCAGCCCACCCAAGGGACCGAACACCGGGGAGCTGTTTTTT. Amino acids: CASSPPKGPNTGELFF.

This clonotype was observed at least ten times. The V gene is TRBV27, the J gene TRBJ1-2, with 7 positions matching TRBD1. With V trimmed by 5 bases and J by 8 bases, 8 bases remained unmatched. CDR3 length: 13 residues. Germline V gives CDR1 MNHEY, CDR2 SMNVEV (reference sequence). The CDR3 reads CASSPQGYDGYTF. The CDR3 DNA follows: TGTGCCAGCAGTCCACAGGGGTATGACGGCTACACCTTC.

The V and J genes are TRBV24-1 and TRBJ2-1, with D perhaps TRBD2 (7 bases). V was pared by 4 bases and J by 0 bases, with 27 bases between. Germline-derived CDR1 and CDR2 are KGHDR and SFDVKD. The CDR3 length is 21 residues. The CDR3 DNA reads as TGTGCCACCAGTGACCCGACGATTTCGAGGGGGGGCCAAAGCTCCTACAATGAGCAGTTCTTC. Translating gives CATSDPTISRGGQSSYNEQFF.

The rearrangement uses TRBV7-6 and TRBJ2-7; D is possibly TRBD2 (7 bases). V was cut by 8 bases and J by 2 bases, with 22 bases left in between. This CDR3 comprises 16 residues. The germline V gene encodes CDR1 SGHVS and CDR2 FNYEAQ. The CDR3 is CASAELGGPSTYEQYF. The CDR3 DNA is TGTGCCAGCGCAGAGCTGGGGGGGCCATCTACCTACGAGCAGTACTTC.